This T cell receptor beta chain was retrieved from a study of T cells in Graves' hyperthyroidism and ophthalmopathy. RNA transcripts served as the template for amplifying TCR beta CDR3 regions. The TCR CDR3 first-round RT-PCR relied on the HTBI primer set. TCRdb used MiXCR to reprocess the multiplex PCR reads, holding one entry per CDR3 protein. This table has roughly 500,000 distinct CDR3 sequences, around 16% appearing once. The CDR3 length is 14 residues. CDR1 and CDR2 (germline): SQVTM, ANQGSEA. Trimming left V 4 bases short and J 1 base short, with 11 bases between. This clonotype came up a few times.

The specimen was blood. This TCR derives from a woman aged 25 to 45 with Graves' ophthalmopathy. V and J are TRBV29-1 and TRBJ2-1; D call uncertain. CDR3 sequence (DNA): TGCAGCGTTGGGAAGGTTGGATCCTACAATGAGCAGTTCTTC. Amino acids: CSVGKVGSYNEQFF.